This T cell receptor (beta chain) was sequenced during a study of shared clonotypes between healthy human individuals. General study points: Researchers sampled blood only, noting tissue repertoires likely differ. On the whole, naive subsets had larger estimated richness than memory subsets had.

Regarding this clone: The target antigen is unknown. The sample holds other DNA sequences that translate to the same CDR3.

Every one of the donors was a Caucasian adult that lived in Nashville, Tennessee. The germline V gene has CDR1 SEHNR and CDR2 FQNEAQ (reference sequence). Unmatched junction bases numbered 4, after V lost 5 bases and J lost 4 bases. The CDR3 runs 14 residues. Measured with immunoSEQ multiplex PCR; TCRdb has only the in-frame clones, and not every one. Here the sample spans some 1 million clones, around 76% being singletons. The TCR comes from a man aged 18 to 29 in good health. The chain carries TRBV7-9 and TRBJ2-1, with 8 bases that match TRBD1. The specimen sequenced was memory CD4+ T cells sorted from blood. Sample subset: CD45RA-negative fraction. The CDR3 here is CASSLGTGYNEQFF. The CDR3 DNA sequence: TGTGCCAGCAGCCTCGGGACAGGATACAATGAGCAGTTCTTC.